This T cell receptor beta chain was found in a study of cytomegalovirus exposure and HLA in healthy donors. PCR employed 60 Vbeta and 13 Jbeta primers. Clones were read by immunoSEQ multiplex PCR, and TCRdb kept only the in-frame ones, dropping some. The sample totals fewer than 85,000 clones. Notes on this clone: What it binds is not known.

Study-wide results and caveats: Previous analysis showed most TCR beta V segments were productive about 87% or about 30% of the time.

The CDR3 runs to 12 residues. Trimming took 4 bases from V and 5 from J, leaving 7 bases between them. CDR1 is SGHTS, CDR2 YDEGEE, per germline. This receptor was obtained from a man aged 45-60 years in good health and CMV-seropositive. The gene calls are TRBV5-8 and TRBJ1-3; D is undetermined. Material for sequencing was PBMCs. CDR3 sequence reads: CASSQTRNTIYF. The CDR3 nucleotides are TGTGCCAGCAGCCAGACTCGAAACACCATATATTTT.